This T cell receptor (beta chain) was captured by sequencing in a study of CDR3 diversity in severe acne. This clonotype has only a few counts. Unmatched junction bases numbered 5, after V lost 3 bases and J lost 3 bases. The CDR3 is made up of 14 amino acids. CDR1 is ENHRY, CDR2 SYGVKD, per germline. TCRdb re-derived calls from the PCR reads in MiXCR, one entry per CDR3 protein. The sample records about 84,000 distinct CDR3 sequences, under 65% being singletons. This TCR was recovered from a male donor in good health, without acne. The specimen was blood. The V and J genes are TRBV10-3 and TRBJ2-7; 7 nucleotides match TRBD2. CDR3 nucleotide sequence: TGTGCCATCAGTGAAGGTCTAGCGGTCTACGAGCAGTACTTC. It codes for CAISEGLAVYEQYF.